This TCR beta chain was documented in a study of Ad26.COV2.S vaccination and SARS-CoV-2 variants. The repertoire was sequenced with immunoSEQ multiplex PCR; TCRdb's copy has only in-frame clones and lacks some. The table shows about 180,000 clones, with around nine tenths occurring only once. Germline V gene sequence: CDR1 SGHTA, CDR2 FQGTGA. The CDR3 loop spans 15 amino acids. Turning to this clone: Its antigen is unknown. The junction shows a germline mismatch at one end, possibly a read error.

Findings and caveats of the study: Placebo recipients trailed vaccine recipients in spike-specific TCR breadth.

The source material was peripheral blood, sampled after recovery from COVID-19. This chain connects TRBV7-3 to TRBJ1-2; D remains ambiguous. This clonotype was sampled from a human donor who had recovered from COVID-19. In nucleotides, the CDR3 is TGTGCCGGCAGCTTAGATGGGCAGGAACTGGGCGACTACACCTTC. Its translation is CAGSLDGQELGDYTF.